The following is a TCR beta chain sequence with its context. In its sample, this clonotype was seen a few times. What this receptor recognizes is not known. Per-nucleotide qualities are absent, and no much larger clonotype sits a single base away. Between the V and J ends, shortened by 0 bases and 4 bases respectively, the junction contains 11 bases. From a lookup of the germline V gene, CDR1 and CDR2 are MNHEY and SVGAGI. The CDR3 contains 15 residues, cysteine and phenylalanine counted. Only CDR3 DNA is held: 45 bases, read in frame from base 1. Sequencing used an Illumina HiSeq 2500. Quantitative 5'-RACE with molecular barcodes was used to prepare TCR beta libraries. Concerning the study's data processing: Disease-linked TCR variants were identified with a new computational method built on a probabilistic model of VDJ rearrangement. Starting from the raw public reads, TCRdb applied fastp trimming at Q25, assembled clones with MiXCR and retained in-frame beta chains. Rows are combined by CDR3 protein, so each entry shows the most common genes and DNA. None of the V and J calls come from the authors' own analysis; TCRdb made them. This sample gives 700,000 to 1,000,000 distinct CDR3 sequences in total; roughly 10% of them show up just once. The leading ten clones occupy approximately 0.5% of the sample.

The record originates from a study of CD8 T cells in ankylosing spondylitis (dated by TCRdb to about 2017). For the wider study: The study set out to find disease-linked TCR variants by profiling T cell receptor beta repertoires in ankylosing spondylitis patients and healthy donors. The full study cohort was made up of 25 ankylosing spondylitis patients and more than 90 healthy donors. Peripheral blood was sampled, and synovial fluid was additionally collected from ankylosing spondylitis patients. On the study overall, not on this receptor specifically: Blood from ankylosing spondylitis patients appeared to be characterized by a TCR beta motif made up of eight highly homologous amino acid variants. Significant enrichment of the disease-linked clones was reported in matched synovial fluid samples from ankylosing spondylitis patients. Some motif variants had previously been reported in the synovial fluid and blood of reactive arthritis patients, which suggests shared mechanisms of disease initiation. The disease-linked clones had a CD8+ phenotype and were found at relatively low frequencies in peripheral blood.

The receptor's source is a male donor with ankylosing spondylitis. Sequenced: blood, either unsorted or a sorted T cell fraction (not recorded which). Here the chain combines TRBV6-5 and TRBJ2-3; the D gene is possibly TRBD1 or TRBD2, with 5 bases matching each. The CDR3 has the sequence CASSYSNLGADTQYF. In nucleotide form, the sequence is TGTGCCAGCAGTTACTCGAATTTGGGGGCAGATACGCAGTATTTT.